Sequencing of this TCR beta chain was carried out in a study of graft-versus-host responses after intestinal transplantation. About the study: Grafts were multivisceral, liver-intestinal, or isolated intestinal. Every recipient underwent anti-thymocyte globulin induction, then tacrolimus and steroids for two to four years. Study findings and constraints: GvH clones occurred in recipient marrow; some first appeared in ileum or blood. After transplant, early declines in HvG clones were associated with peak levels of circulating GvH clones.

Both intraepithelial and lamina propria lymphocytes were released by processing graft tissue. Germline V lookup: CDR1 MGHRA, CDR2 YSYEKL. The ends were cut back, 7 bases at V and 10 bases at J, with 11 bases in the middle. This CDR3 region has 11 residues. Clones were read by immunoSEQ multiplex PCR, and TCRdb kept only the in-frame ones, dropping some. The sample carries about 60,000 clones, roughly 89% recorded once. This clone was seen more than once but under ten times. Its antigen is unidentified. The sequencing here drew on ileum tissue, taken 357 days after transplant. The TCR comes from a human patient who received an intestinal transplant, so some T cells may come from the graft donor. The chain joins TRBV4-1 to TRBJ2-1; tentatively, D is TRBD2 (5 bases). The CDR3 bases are TGCGCCAGCATGAGTACGGGAGAGCAGTTCTTC. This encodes CASMSTGEQFF.